Each of the 25 T cell receptor beta chains below was sequenced from the same sample in a study of cytomegalovirus exposure and HLA in healthy donors. With 60 Vbeta and 13 Jbeta primers, the PCR was carried out. Generated by immunoSEQ multiplex PCR, the TCRdb table keeps only in-frame clones and is missing some. The table shows roughly 200,000 clones, with around 86% occurring only once. The sample was PBMCs. Receptor source: a man aged 50 to 60 in good health and CMV-seronegative.

This chain connects TRBV6-6 to TRBJ2-7; 9 positions agree with TRBD1. The CDR3 is made up of 15 amino acids. Germline values: CDR1 MNHNY, CDR2 SVGAGI (reference sequence). J was trimmed by 0 bases and V by 6 bases; bases with no gene match: 6. In nucleotides, the CDR3 is TGTGCCAGCAGCAATCCGACAGGGGGCTCCTACGAGCAGTACTTC. Translating gives CASSNPTGGSYEQYF.

CDR3 residues: CASSLRGPKNYGYTF. The CDR3 bases are TGTGCCAGCAGTTTAAGAGGGCCCAAAAACTATGGCTACACCTTC. The rearrangement uses TRBV27 and TRBJ1-2; D uncertain. Trimming took 2 bases from V and 2 from J, leaving 12 bases between them. CDR3 length: 15 amino acids. Germline CDR1 is MNHEY and CDR2 is SMNVEV (reference sequence).

This clone was counted only a few times. This chain links TRBV4-3 with TRBJ1-6; D is ambiguous. V shed 0 bases and J shed 7 bases, with 10 bases lying between them. The V gene's germline CDR1 is LGHNA and CDR2 YSLEER. The CDR3 loop spans 15 amino acids. The CDR3 region has the DNA TGCGCCAGCAGCCAAGATTTGGCAGAAAATTCACCCCTCCACTTT. Encoded protein: CASSQDLAENSPLHF.

This clone was seen more than once but under ten times. This CDR3 reads CASSLGSGTNGYTF. The CDR3 DNA follows: TGCGCCAGCAGCTTGGGCTCCGGGACTAATGGCTACACCTTC. This rearrangement joins TRBV5-1 to TRBJ1-2, with D tentatively TRBD1 (5 bases). The CDR3 is 14 amino acids. Germline V lookup: CDR1 SGHRS, CDR2 YFSETQ. Trimming took off 0 bases at V and 6 bases at J, with 12 bases between the two ends.

This clone was counted a few times. In nucleotides, the CDR3 is TGCAGCATAGACAGGGTTTTTCCCACCGGGGAGCTGTTTTTT. Translated, it gives CSIDRVFPTGELFF. The V and J genes are TRBV29-1 and TRBJ2-2, with 7 bases that match TRBD1. CDR3 length equals 14 residues. The germline V gene encodes CDR1 SQVTM and CDR2 ANQGSEA. J was trimmed by 4 bases and V by 8 bases; bases with no gene match: 10.

The chain couples TRBV30 to TRBJ2-3; D is ambiguous. V was clipped by 3 bases and J by 6 bases, with 4 bases between them. Per germline, CDR1 GTSNPN and CDR2 SVGIG (reference sequence). The CDR3 totals 10 residues. CDR3 residues: CAWSADTQYF. The CDR3 DNA follows: TGTGCCTGGAGCGCGGATACGCAGTATTTT.

The V gene is TRBV18, the J gene TRBJ2-5, with 10 nucleotides matching TRBD2. There are 18 residues in the CDR3. Germline loops: CDR1 KGHSH, CDR2 LQKENI. The V and J ends lost 0 bases and 5 bases, in that order; junction bases with no gene match: 12. The chain's CDR3 is CASSPPGIASGRAETQYF. The CDR3 nucleotides are TGTGCCAGCTCACCACCGGGTATAGCTAGCGGGAGAGCGGAGACCCAGTACTTC.

This clone has more than one count but fewer than ten. The chain is built from TRBV11-2 and TRBJ2-1, with TRBD2 identical over 13 bases. Germline V gene lookup returns CDR1 SGHAT and CDR2 FQNNGV. This CDR3 region has 17 residues. V lost 4 bases, J lost 1 base, and 4 bases stayed unmatched. The CDR3 loop reads CASSSRGLAGSYNEQFF. DNA for the CDR3: TGTGCCAGCAGCTCGCGGGGACTAGCGGGATCCTACAATGAGCAGTTCTTC.

The rearrangement links TRBV5-4 to TRBJ2-3; D not resolved. Trimming removed 1 base at V and 2 bases at J, with 5 bases between. This CDR3 region has 13 residues. Germline V lookup: CDR1 SGHNT, CDR2 YYREEE (reference sequence). In nucleotides, the CDR3 is TGTGCCAGCAGCTTGCACTCCACAGATACGCAGTATTTT. It specifies CASSLHSTDTQYF.

This clone has a handful of counts. This rearrangement joins TRBV11-1 to TRBJ1-4, with TRBD1 matching 12 bases. The CDR3 runs 16 residues. After removal of 5 bases from V and 8 bases from J, the junction contained 9 bases not matched to a gene. Germline V gene data show CDR1 as SGHAT and CDR2 as FQDESV (reference sequence). CDR3 coding DNA: TGTGCCAGCAGCCCGGGACAGGGGGCGCGAAGCGAAAAACTGTTTTTT. Its protein product is CASSPGQGARSEKLFF.

This clone was observed a few times. This rearrangement joins TRBV6-5 to TRBJ2-7, with a weak D call TRBD2 (5 bases). The CDR3 totals 14 residues. The germline CDR1 and CDR2 sequences are MNHEY and SVGAGI. Trimming took 5 bases from V and 4 from J, leaving 15 bases between them. The CDR3 sequence: CASSDRRGSYEQYF. CDR3 in DNA: TGTGCCAGCAGTGACCGCCGGGGATCGTACGAGCAGTACTTC.

The V and J genes are TRBV5-1 and TRBJ2-5; 7 nucleotides match TRBD2. This CDR3 has 14 residues. The germline CDR1 and CDR2 sequences are SGHRS and YFSETQ. J was trimmed by 3 bases and V by 0 bases; bases with no gene match: 2. The CDR3 nucleotides are TGCGCCAGCAGCTTGGACGGGACTAAAGAGACCCAGTACTTC. As protein: CASSLDGTKETQYF.

The rearrangement uses TRBV29-1 and TRBJ2-7; 12 bases are a match to TRBD2. The CDR3 runs 15 residues. Germline assignment: CDR1 SQVTM and CDR2 ANQGSEA. V dropped 3 bases and J dropped 2; count of bases not matched to a gene: 5. CDR3 coding DNA: TGCAGCGTTGACGCAACTAGCGGGGGGACCTACGAGCAGTACTTC. Translated, it gives CSVDATSGGTYEQYF.

The chain combines TRBV6-5 with TRBJ1-2; 10 bases map to TRBD1. The germline gives CDR1 MNHEY, CDR2 SVGAGI. CDR3 length equals 15 residues. V dropped 4 bases and J dropped 8; count of bases not matched to a gene: 10. CDR3 protein: CASSSGDRGLGGYTF. CDR3 DNA sequence: TGTGCCAGCAGTTCCGGCGACAGGGGGCTGGGCGGCTACACCTTC.

The gene calls are TRBV5-1 and TRBJ1-2; 10 positions match TRBD1. This CDR3 has 14 residues. Losses at the gene ends were 4 bases for V and 2 bases for J; bases not matched to a gene: 2. CDR1 and CDR2 from the germline V gene are SGHRS and YFSETQ. The CDR3 DNA reads TGCGCCAGCAGCCAGGACAGGGGGAACTATGGCTACACCTTC. Translating gives CASSQDRGNYGYTF.

The J gene is TRBJ2-1, the V gene TRBV27, with 10 nucleotides matching TRBD2. With V trimmed by 8 bases and J by 5 bases, 15 bases remained unmatched. The CDR3 runs to 17 residues. Germline V gene sequence: CDR1 MNHEY, CDR2 SMNVEV (reference sequence). CDR3 in DNA: TGTGCCAGCGGATTCGGATGGACTAGCGGAAACCACAATGAGCAGTTCTTC. Its protein product is CASGFGWTSGNHNEQFF.

The chain combines TRBV30 with TRBJ1-6, with 10 bases that match TRBD1. V trimming: 4 bases; J trimming: 9 bases; junction bases outside the gene matches: 9. The V gene's germline CDR1 is GTSNPN and CDR2 SVGIG (reference sequence). The CDR3 has 15 residues. CDR3 coding DNA: TGTGCCTGGACTAGGGACAGGGGAACTTCTTCACCCCTCCACTTT. This translates into CAWTRDRGTSSPLHF. Complete variable domain (other parts from reference TRBV30 and TRBJ1-6): SQTIHQWPATLVQPVGSPLSLECTVEGTSNPNLYWYRQAAGRGLQLLFYSVGIGQISSEVPQNLSASRPQDRQFILSSKKLLLSDSGFYLCAWTRDRGTSSPLHFGNGTRLTVT.

The CDR3 is CASSLALSGYYNEQFF. The CDR3 coding sequence is TGCGCCAGCAGCTTGGCTTTAAGCGGGTACTACAATGAGCAGTTCTTC. The rearrangement uses TRBV5-1 and TRBJ2-1; TRBD2 is a possible D gene (6 bases). Germline-derived CDR1 and CDR2 are SGHRS and YFSETQ. V lost 0 bases and J lost 3, with 13 bases in between. The CDR3 runs 16 residues.

V is TRBV27 and J is TRBJ2-3, with D tentatively TRBD2 (5 bases). The V end lost 8 bases, the J end lost 8 bases, and 20 bases lay between the germline ends. The CDR3 is 14 residues long. The germline V gene has CDR1 MNHEY and CDR2 SMNVEV (reference sequence). CDR3 nucleotide sequence: TGTGCCAGCTGTTACGGACCATCGGGGATTACGCAGTATTTT. As protein: CASCYGPSGITQYF.

The rearrangement joins TRBV6-5 to TRBJ2-7, with TRBD1 matching 7 bases. Germline assignment: CDR1 MNHEY and CDR2 SVGAGI. J was trimmed by 6 bases and V by 5 bases; bases with no gene match: 10. The CDR3 spans 14 residues. The CDR3 DNA is TGTGCCAGCAGTCAACCGACAGGGAATGGCGAGCAGTACTTC. Translation: CASSQPTGNGEQYF.

J is TRBJ2-1 and V is TRBV7-2; TRBD2 aligns across 10 bases. The CDR3 has 17 residues. Germline V gene sequence: CDR1 SGHTA, CDR2 FQGNSA. V gave up 4 bases and J gave up 6 bases; unmatched junction bases: 12. The CDR3 DNA is TGTGCCAGCAGCTCGACCCTACTAGCGGGAAGGGGCAATGAGCAGTTCTTC. Translating it yields CASSSTLLAGRGNEQFF.

Here the CDR3 reads CAWIRVENTIYF. CDR3 nucleotide sequence: TGTGCCTGGATCAGGGTTGAAAACACCATATATTTT. V gene TRBV30 combines with J gene TRBJ1-3; D possibly corresponds to TRBD1 (5 bases). The germline V gene encodes CDR1 GTSNPN and CDR2 SVGIG (reference sequence). V was trimmed by 4 bases and J by 6 bases, leaving 10 bases between them. CDR3 length: 12 residues.

V gene TRBV28 combines with J gene TRBJ1-1; D is unresolved. The CDR3 runs to 13 residues. Deletions cut 6 bases from V and 0 bases from J, with 8 bases between. Germline CDR1 reads MDHEN; CDR2 reads SYDVKM. The CDR3 region is CASRGKMNTEAFF. DNA for the CDR3: TGTGCCAGCAGGGGCAAAATGAACACTGAAGCTTTCTTT. Together with reference TRBV28 and TRBJ1-1, the CDR3 gives the full variable domain: DVKVTQSSRYLVKRTGEKVFLECVQDMDHENMFWYRQDPGLGLRLIYFSYDVKMKEKGDIPEGYSVSREKKERFSLILESASTNQTSMYLCASRGKMNTEAFFGQGTRLTVV.

The V call is TRBV5-1, the J call TRBJ2-7, with 7 nucleotides matching TRBD1. The CDR3 has 15 amino acids. Germline CDR1 is SGHRS and CDR2 is YFSETQ. Unmatched junction bases numbered 7, after V lost 4 bases and J lost 0 bases. The CDR3 nucleotides read TGCGCCAGCAGCCCGGAGACAGGGCGCTCCTACGAGCAGTACTTC. This sequence encodes CASSPETGRSYEQYF.

The rearrangement links TRBV5-4 to TRBJ2-7; the match to TRBD1 covers 10 bases. J gave up 2 bases and V 0 bases, and 5 bases lay outside the gene matches. The CDR3 spans 16 residues. From germline, CDR1 is SGHNT and CDR2 YYREEE (reference sequence). The CDR3 region is CASSLALGQGTYEQYF. CDR3 nucleotides: TGTGCCAGCAGCTTGGCTCTGGGACAGGGGACCTACGAGCAGTACTTC.